These 14 T cell receptor beta chains came from one sample sequenced in a study of persistence of HIV-infected CD4 T cells. Sequencing used immunoSEQ version 4 in survey mode. Method: immunoSEQ multiplex PCR; TCRdb's copy keeps in-frame clones and lacks some. Found here are about 60,000 clones, roughly 75% of them singletons; the top ten hold 1.5% to 2%. Their antigens remain unidentified. An overlapping HIV-1 Gag peptide pool stimulated these cells at approximately 0.91 ug/peptide/mL. Memory cells lacking CD40L and CD69 with high CD45RO were sorted. The material sequenced was CD4+ T cells sorted from PBMCs after approximately 20-hour stimulation, taken from a patient who received antiretroviral therapy. The receptors derive from an adult man with HIV who was CMV-seropositive.

The chain joins TRBV7-2 to TRBJ2-1; D unresolved. Germline V lookup: CDR1 SGHTA, CDR2 FQGNSA. The CDR3 length is 13 residues. V lost 5 bases and J 11 bases, leaving 16 bases between the germline ends. The chain's CDR3 is CASSPLPNFKQFF. CDR3 coding DNA: TGTGCCAGCAGCCCTTTGCCTAATTTTAAGCAGTTCTTC.

The chain combines TRBV6-2 or TRBV6-3 with TRBJ1-5; a possible D gene is TRBD1 (6 bases). This CDR3 has 13 amino acids. The germline gives CDR1 MNHEY, CDR2 SVGEGT. V lost 4 bases and J lost 5, with 9 bases in between. Here the CDR3 reads CASSWGGDQPQHF. CDR3 coding DNA: TGTGCCAGCAGTTGGGGGGGCGATCAGCCCCAGCATTTT.

V is TRBV28 and J is TRBJ1-5; 8 nucleotides line up with TRBD1. The germline V gene encodes CDR1 MDHEN and CDR2 SYDVKM. The CDR3 is made up of 12 amino acids. In DNA, the CDR3 is TGTGCGCTACAGGGGGGACATCAGCCCCAGCATTTT. This gives the protein CALQGGHQPQHF.

The V call is TRBV4-1, the J call TRBJ2-7, with a possible D match to TRBD2 (6 bases). This CDR3 region has 16 residues. V was shortened by 1 base and J by 0 bases, with 13 bases between the two germline ends. Germline CDR1 reads MGHRA; CDR2 reads YSYEKL. CDR3 protein: CASSQGRGGASYEQYF. As DNA, the CDR3 is TGCGCCAGCAGCCAAGGGCGGGGCGGCGCCTCCTACGAGCAGTACTTC.

The rearrangement links TRBV7-9 to TRBJ2-2; 7 bases map to TRBD1. The germline V gene encodes CDR1 SEHNR and CDR2 FQNEAQ (reference sequence). Losses at the gene ends were 5 bases for V and 3 bases for J; bases not matched to a gene: 3. This CDR3 is built from 14 residues. This chain's CDR3 is CASSHRGYTGELFF. The CDR3 nucleotides read TGTGCCAGCAGCCACAGGGGTTACACCGGGGAGCTGTTTTTT.

CDR3 bases: TGTGCCATCAGCGAACGTCCGGGGGCCGGGGTCCTGACTTTC. Amino acids: CAISERPGAGVLTF. The chain is built from TRBV10-3 and TRBJ2-6, with D perhaps given as TRBD1 or TRBD2 (6 bases each). The CDR3 extends over 14 amino acids. Germline loops: CDR1 ENHRY, CDR2 SYGVKD. V shed 6 bases and J shed 13 bases, with 19 bases lying between them.

The rearrangement uses TRBV5-6 and TRBJ2-1, with D unresolved. With 2 bases removed from V and 6 bases from J, the gap between germline ends came to 3 bases. This CDR3 spans 11 amino acids. Germline loops: CDR1 SGHDT, CDR2 YYEEEE. CDR3 bases: TGTGCCAGCAGCTTACGCAATGAGCAGTTCTTC. Translated: CASSLRNEQFF. Full variable domain (rest looked up from reference TRBV5-6 and TRBJ2-1): DAGVTQSPTHLIKTRGQQVTLRCSPKSGHDTVSWYQQALGQGPQFIFQYYEEEERQRGNFPDRFSGHQFPNYSSELNVNALLLGDSALYLCASSLRNEQFFGPGTRLTVL.

This clone was seen a few times. The chain is built from TRBV4-1 and TRBJ2-7; 15 positions match TRBD2. The CDR3 is 16 amino acids. Per germline, CDR1 MGHRA and CDR2 YSYEKL. Losses at the gene ends were 4 bases for V and 0 bases for J; bases not matched to a gene: 1. This chain's CDR3 is CASSLGLAGGSYEQYF. The DNA of the CDR3 is TGCGCCAGCAGCCTGGGACTAGCGGGGGGCTCCTACGAGCAGTACTTC.

The rearrangement uses TRBV14 and TRBJ2-4; unclear D gene. Trimming stripped 2 bases from V and 11 bases from J, with 13 bases between. The CDR3 loop spans 13 amino acids. Germline V CDR1 and CDR2: SGHDN, FVKESK. CDR3 protein: CASSQTSGALQYF. CDR3 in DNA: TGTGCCAGCAGCCAAACATCAGGTGCACTTCAGTACTTC.

This clone turned up a few times. V is TRBV5-4 and J is TRBJ1-6; possible D gene TRBD1, 5 bases. With 0 bases removed from V and 11 bases from J, the gap between germline ends came to 12 bases. There are 14 residues in the CDR3. CDR1 and CDR2 from the germline V gene are SGHNT and YYREEE (reference sequence). The DNA for the CDR3 is TGTGCCAGCAGCTTGGCCGGGGACGGAGCACCCCTCCACTTT. Protein product: CASSLAGDGAPLHF.

The V call is TRBV24-1, the J call TRBJ2-7; the D gene is possibly TRBD1 (5 bases). The CDR3 runs 15 residues. The germline V gene has CDR1 KGHDR and CDR2 SFDVKD. The germline V and J ends were trimmed by 3 bases and 3 bases, with 14 bases remaining between them. CDR3 amino acids: CATSDAGLLDYEQYF. CDR3 sequence (DNA): TGTGCCACCAGTGATGCAGGGCTCCTAGACTACGAGCAGTACTTC.

The rearrangement joins TRBV14 to TRBJ2-4; 8 bases map to TRBD2. Per the germline V gene, CDR1 is SGHDN and CDR2 is FVKESK. This CDR3 spans 18 amino acids. V trimming: 1 base; J trimming: 4 bases; junction bases outside the gene matches: 12. The CDR3: CASSQVESGGRRKNIQYF. The CDR3 DNA follows: TGTGCCAGCAGCCAAGTGGAATCGGGGGGGCGGCGGAAAAACATTCAGTACTTC. The full variable domain, its missing parts supplied by reference TRBV14 and TRBJ2-4, is EAGVTQFPSHSVIEKGQTVTLRCDPISGHDNLYWYRRVMGKEIKFLLHFVKESKQDESGMPNNRFLAERTGGTYSTLKVQPAELEDSGVYFCASSQVESGGRRKNIQYFGAGTRLSVL.

The chain links TRBV7-9 to TRBJ1-1; no definite D call. Between the trimmed V and J ends, which lost 3 bases and 3 bases, there was a span of 2 bases. The germline gives CDR1 SEHNR, CDR2 FQNEAQ (reference sequence). The CDR3 runs 11 residues. The CDR3 region is CASSLDTEAFF. The CDR3 DNA sequence: TGTGCCAGCAGCTTGGACACTGAAGCTTTCTTT. The full variable domain, its missing parts supplied by reference TRBV7-9 and TRBJ1-1, is DTGVSQNPRHKITKRGQNVTFRCDPISEHNRLYWYRQTLGQGPEFLTYFQNEAQLEKSRLLSDRFSAERPKGSFSTLEIQRTEQGDSAMYLCASSLDTEAFFGQGTRLTVV.

For this clone: This specimen includes other DNA sequences encoding the same CDR3. This chain connects TRBV2 to TRBJ1-1; D gene ambiguous. Per the germline V gene, CDR1 is SNHLY and CDR2 is FYNNEI. Trimming removed 4 bases at V and 1 base at J, with 7 bases between. CDR3 length: 13 amino acids. Here the CDR3 reads CASSGERNTEAFF. In DNA, the CDR3 is TGTGCCAGCAGTGGGGAAAGGAACACTGAAGCTTTCTTT.